Sequencing of this T cell receptor (beta chain) was carried out in a study of blood T cells in healthy people across ages. This clonotype was seen repeatedly, ten times or more. Its antigen is not identified. A much larger clone lies one base from this, so it may be a read error. General study results and limits: Naive T cell percentage and TCR beta diversity correlated strongly. Long-lived donors carried more naive CD4+ cells and greater diversity than aged donors.

The CDR3 runs 12 residues. Germline V gene sequence: CDR1 SEHNR, CDR2 FQNEAQ (reference sequence). V gave up 3 bases and J gave up 2 bases, with 3 bases separating them. For the second PCR, which ran for roughly 6 to 11 cycles, a sample-barcoded 5' primer and a J-beta primer mix were used. The yield of each sample was at least 3 million CDR3-containing paired-end reads. TCRdb re-analysed the 5' RACE reads in MiXCR, keeping a single row per CDR3 protein. The sample has 1.5 million to 2 million distinct CDR3 sequences; 34% are singletons. This clonotype originated in a woman under 40 in good health. The J gene is TRBJ2-3, the V gene TRBV7-9; D not certain. Sequences were obtained from blood. CDR3 bases: TGTGCCAGCAGCTTTGACACAGATACGCAGTATTTT. It yields the protein CASSFDTDTQYF.